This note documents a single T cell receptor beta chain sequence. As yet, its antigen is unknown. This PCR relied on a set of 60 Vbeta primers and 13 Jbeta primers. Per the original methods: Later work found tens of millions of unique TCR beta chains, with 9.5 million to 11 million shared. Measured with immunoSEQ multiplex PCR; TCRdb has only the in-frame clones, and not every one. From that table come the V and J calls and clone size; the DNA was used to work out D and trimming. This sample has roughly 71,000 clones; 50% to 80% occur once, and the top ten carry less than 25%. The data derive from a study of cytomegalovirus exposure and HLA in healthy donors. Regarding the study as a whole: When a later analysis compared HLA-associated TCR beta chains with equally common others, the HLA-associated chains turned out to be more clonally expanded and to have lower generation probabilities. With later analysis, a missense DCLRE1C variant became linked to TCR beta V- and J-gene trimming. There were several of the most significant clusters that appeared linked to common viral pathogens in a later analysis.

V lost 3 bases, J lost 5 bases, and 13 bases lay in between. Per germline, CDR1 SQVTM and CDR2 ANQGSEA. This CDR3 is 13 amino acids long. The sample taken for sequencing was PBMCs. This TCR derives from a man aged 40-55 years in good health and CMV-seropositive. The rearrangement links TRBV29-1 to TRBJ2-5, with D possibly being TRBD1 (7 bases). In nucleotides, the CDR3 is TGCAGCGTTGAGCCGACAGGGAGGGAGACCCAGTACTTC. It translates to CSVEPTGRETQYF.